This T cell receptor (beta chain) was sequenced in a study of T cells in Graves' hyperthyroidism and ophthalmopathy (dated by TCRdb to about 2019). For the wider study: Peripheral blood samples were taken at initial diagnosis, before any treatment was given. TCR V-J signatures able to tell the groups apart were searched for in a discovery cohort of 90 to 100 patients, of whom over 40 had Graves' ophthalmopathy and about 60 had stable Graves' hyperthyroidism. An independent validation cohort of under 20 hyperthyroidism patients and more than 15 patients who later progressed to ophthalmopathy tested prospective prediction of ophthalmopathy. The 100 or so discovery patients were randomly divided into training and test sets at a 7:3 ratio. According to the paper, TCR Vbeta CDR3 sequencing was carried out on 135 peripheral blood samples, which came from more than 40 ophthalmopathy, approximately 72 hyperthyroidism and 17 progressor patients. Thyroid tissue and blood T-cell repertoires from more than 5 Graves' hyperthyroidism patients were also compared in the study. Once sampling was done, hyperthyroidism patients were given methimazole at a starting dose of 30 mg daily, whereas ophthalmopathy patients were given high-dose intravenous methylprednisolone. The paper's findings and limits, for the study overall: Most expanded thyroid clonotypes (frequency above 0.001) were also detected in blood, suggesting blood repertoires may reflect thyroid immune responses. Sample size was not statistically predetermined, and investigators were not blinded to group allocation. A model built on a 13 V-J signature distinguished ophthalmopathy from stable hyperthyroidism, reaching about 88% sensitivity and 81% to 83% specificity in cross-validation and 80%/75% in testing. During validation, the model predicted progression to ophthalmopathy a median of around six months ahead of onset, with roughly 65% sensitivity and 72% to 80% specificity.

The germline V gene sets CDR1 to SGHAT and CDR2 to FQNNGV. The CDR3 covers 13 residues, taking in both the cysteine and the phenylalanine. Here the CDR3 DNA is all that survives: 39 bases in frame from base 1. Trimming at the junction amounts to 11 bases on V and 6 bases on J, and the germline ends lie 20 bases apart. Amplification of TCR beta CDR3 regions was carried out from RNA transcripts. The first round of RT-PCR for the TCR CDR3 was performed with the HTBI primer set and the Qiagen OneStep RT-PCR kit. Libraries were constructed in a second round of multiplex PCR, after which size selection and purification were performed. Paired-end sequencing of the libraries was performed with 100 bp reads on an Illumina HiSeq2000. The authors processed their data as follows. SOAPnuke was used to process the raw data, removing reads that contained adapters or uncalled bases, had a mean Phred below 15, or lacked an exact match to the constant primer or identifier. COPE v1.2.5 was used to merge high-quality paired reads, and clonotypes were defined as unique nucleotide sequences. Clonotypes were aligned to IMGT TRBV, TRBD and TRBJ reference segments using MiTCR v1.1. The analysis included only V-J combinations with a frequency above 0.0001, which together covered more than 98% of the repertoires. The TCS score was defined as F50 (clonal expansion) divided by E x V (chaos), with BLOSUM62-based TCRdist calculated between CDR3 peptides within each V-J. Welch's t-statistics and random forest reduced roughly 540 V-J features to some 14, which were used in a naive Bayes classifier (R e1071). Starting from the raw public reads, TCRdb applied fastp trimming at Q25, assembled clones with MiXCR and retained in-frame beta chains. A single entry per CDR3 protein holds the most common genes and DNA from its merged rows. The V and J calls, along with clone size, are taken from TCRdb and not from the paper's own processing. The sample table records roughly 350,000 distinct CDR3 sequences; roughly 14% of these occur just once. The top ten constitute around 25% of the sample.

Stable Graves' hyperthyroidism was defined as no progression to ophthalmopathy during 18 months of follow-up. Hyperthyroidism patients were newly diagnosed, had a disease duration of under 2 months, and were aged 18 to 65 years. The study excluded patients with uncontrolled infections, other autoimmune diseases, pregnancy or lactation. Clinical symptoms, serum thyroxine and TRAb, thyroid ultrasound, and orbital computed tomography formed the basis for the diagnoses. Ficoll-Paque density gradient centrifugation was used to isolate PBMCs from approximately 11 ml of fresh peripheral blood. Total RNA was extracted with Trizol reagent, and quality was checked on an Agilent 2100 Bioanalyzer. This clonotype was seen more than once but under ten times. No cognate antigen has been identified for it. Base qualities are not at hand, and no much larger clone is one base apart.

The sample comprised blood. Recombination linked TRBV11-2 to TRBJ2-7, with the D gene too uncertain to name. The TCR originated in a young woman with Graves' hyperthyroidism. The CDR3: CAVVVLSTGEQYF. DNA sequence: TGTGCCGTTGTTGTTTTGTCTACGGGCGAGCAGTACTTC.